A single sample is the source of the 13 T cell receptor beta chains below, sequenced in a study of OX40 agonist ivuxolimab in advanced cancers. This table comes from immunoSEQ multiplex PCR, and its TCRdb copy is limited to in-frame clones, with some not included. Found here are about 32,000 clones, 89% of them singletons; the top ten hold approximately 26%. Sequencing was performed on CD4+ or CD8+ T cells sorted from blood, taken in a trial of the OX40 agonist ivuxolimab. These receptors were obtained from an adult with an advanced solid tumor such as melanoma, head and neck, liver or kidney cancer.

This clone was seen only once. The chain carries TRBV7-9 and TRBJ2-1, with D unresolved. The CDR3 runs to 12 residues. Trimming left V 6 bases short and J 6 bases short, with 9 bases between. In germline, CDR1 is SEHNR, CDR2 FQNEAQ (reference sequence). The CDR3: CASRGRANEQFF. In nucleotides, the CDR3 is TGTGCCAGCAGGGGCCGGGCCAATGAGCAGTTCTTC.

The chain is built from TRBV9 and TRBJ2-5; D might be TRBD2 (6 bases). The CDR3 has 16 amino acids. V dropped 4 bases and J dropped 4 bases, with 20 bases sitting between them. Germline V gene data show CDR1 as SGDLS and CDR2 as YYNGEE. CDR3 region: CASSTPLDRGGETQYF. The CDR3 DNA reads as TGTGCCAGCAGCACCCCCTTAGATCGGGGAGGAGAGACCCAGTACTTC. The complete variable domain, with remaining parts taken from reference TRBV9 and TRBJ2-5, reads DSGVTQTPKHLITATGQRVTLRCSPRSGDLSVYWYQQSLDQGLQFLIQYYNGEERAKGNILERFSAQQFPDLHSELNLSSLELGDSALYFCASSTPLDRGGETQYFGPGTRLLVL.

The chain joins TRBV27 to TRBJ2-4; a possible D gene is TRBD1 (8 bases). V dropped 6 bases and J dropped 6 bases, with 15 bases sitting between them. Germline CDR1 and CDR2: MNHEY and SMNVEV (reference sequence). This CDR3 comprises 14 residues. CDR3 loop: CASRQTGGGNIQYF. The CDR3 coding sequence is TGTGCCAGCAGACAAACAGGGGGGGGAAACATTCAGTACTTC.

This chain connects TRBV5-5 to TRBJ1-1; D might be TRBD1 (5 bases). This CDR3 is built from 12 residues. CDR1 and CDR2 (germline): SGHKS, YYEKEE (reference sequence). With 4 bases removed from V and 4 bases from J, the gap between germline ends came to 8 bases. CDR3 sequence (DNA): TGTGCCAGCAGCGCGGGGGGCACTGAAGCTTTCTTT. This sequence encodes CASSAGGTEAFF.

The V call is TRBV27, the J call TRBJ2-1; a weak D match, TRBD2 (5 bases). Germline loops: CDR1 MNHEY, CDR2 SMNVEV (reference sequence). V dropped 5 bases and J dropped 6 bases, with 11 bases sitting between them. CDR3 length: 13 residues. The CDR3 sequence: CASSILLGNEQFF. The CDR3 region has the DNA TGTGCCAGCAGTATCCTACTAGGCAATGAGCAGTTCTTC.

V gene TRBV6-5 combines with J gene TRBJ1-2; TRBD1 agrees at 8 bases. Germline V gene sequence: CDR1 MNHEY, CDR2 SVGAGI. V shed 6 bases and J 7 bases; nucleotides not matched to a gene: 10. This CDR3 contains 14 residues. CDR3 residues: CASSGGQGSSGYTF. CDR3 coding DNA: TGTGCCAGCAGCGGTGGACAGGGTAGCTCTGGCTACACCTTC.

This clone was detected a few times. V usage is TRBV28 and J usage is TRBJ1-2; the match to TRBD1 covers 9 bases. Germline V gives CDR1 MDHEN, CDR2 SYDVKM. J gave up 2 bases and V 5 bases, and 3 bases lay outside the gene matches. This CDR3 region has 14 residues. Here the CDR3 reads CASSPGTGNYGYTF. CDR3 DNA: TGTGCCAGCAGTCCAGGGACAGGGAACTATGGCTACACCTTC.

The CDR3 DNA reads TGTGCCAGCAGCGCCGGAGGGAGAGGGACAGATACGCAGTATTTT. Its translation: CASSAGGRGTDTQYF. The rearrangement links TRBV9 to TRBJ2-3; possibly TRBD2 for D (6 bases). The length of the CDR3 is 15 residues. Germline-derived CDR1 and CDR2 are SGDLS and YYNGEE. V lost 3 bases and J lost 3, with 14 bases in between.

This rearrangement joins TRBV9 to TRBJ2-5; D not certain. This CDR3 contains 14 residues. With 0 bases removed from V and 4 bases from J, the gap between germline ends came to 10 bases. The germline V gene has CDR1 SGDLS and CDR2 YYNGEE. CDR3 bases: TGTGCCAGCAGCGTAGGTGGTACGAGAGAGACCCAGTACTTC. This translates into CASSVGGTRETQYF.

This chain joins TRBV29-1 and TRBJ2-3; the D is unclear. The V end was cut by 4 bases, the J end by 6 bases, with 11 bases between. Germline values: CDR1 SQVTM, CDR2 ANQGSEA. The CDR3 totals 12 residues. The CDR3 loop is CSVVGFFDTQYF. In DNA form, the CDR3 reads TGCAGCGTTGTTGGCTTTTTCGATACGCAGTATTTT.

This clone was observed many times. This rearrangement joins TRBV7-9 to TRBJ2-7; D possibly corresponds to TRBD1 (7 bases). The CDR3 extends over 16 amino acids. CDR1 is SEHNR, CDR2 FQNEAQ, per germline (reference sequence). V lost 5 bases and J lost 6, with 23 bases in between. Here the CDR3 DNA reads TGTGCCAGCAGCCCCCCCAACGCAGGGGGGTACGTCGAGCAGTACTTC. The encoded protein is CASSPPNAGGYVEQYF.

This chain joins TRBV7-8 and TRBJ2-7; 10 bases fit TRBD1. The CDR3 length is 18 residues. Trimming at V came to 1 base and at J to 3 bases, leaving 12 bases not matched to a gene. Germline-derived CDR1 and CDR2 are SGHVS and FQNEAQ. The CDR3 DNA reads as TGTGCCAGCAGCTTAGGTCTTTCGGGACAGGGGATCGACTACGAGCAGTACTTC. Translated: CASSLGLSGQGIDYEQYF.

The V and J genes are TRBV21-1 and TRBJ2-4. TRBV21-1 is listed as a pseudogene. The CDR3 has 18 amino acids. The CDR3 sequence is CASIQLLLWGIAKNIQYF. The CDR3 nucleotides are TGTGCCAGCATCCAATTACTTCTTTGGGGGATAGCCAAAAACATTCAGTACTTC.